This TCR beta chain was profiled in a study of CD8 T cells in Susac syndrome. Reverse transcription of about 0.5 to 1 ug RNA was carried out with random hexamers. Using its own MiXCR run on the immunoSEQ multiplex PCR reads, TCRdb lists one record per CDR3 protein. The top ten clones hold 0.51% of a sample with approximately 140,000 distinct CDR3 sequences, 80% to 85% of them seen once. Germline CDR1 and CDR2: MDHEN and SYDVKM. The CDR3 runs 15 residues. Trimming cost V 4 bases and J 0 bases, with 12 bases left between them. The clonotype was recovered from a human donor with multiple sclerosis. J is TRBJ1-1 and V is TRBV28; tentatively, D is TRBD1 (6 bases). Sequenced input: CD8+ T cells from PBMCs. The CDR3 protein is CASSSLDSLNTEAFF. The CDR3 region has the DNA TGTGCCAGCAGTTCTCTGGACAGCCTGAACACTGAAGCTTTCTTT.